This T cell receptor beta chain was observed in a study of a mutant IDH1 vaccine in newly diagnosed glioma (dated by TCRdb to the early 2020s). Background for the entire study: Of the roughly 33 treated patients, 62.5% were male and about 40% were female, and a mean age of approximately 40 years was recorded. Before enrollment, patients had received standard therapy of radiotherapy alone, temozolomide alone, or radiochemotherapy with temozolomide; most received the combination. Peripheral blood was collected at six visits: V03 (baseline), V05, V07, V10, V12 and V13. Longitudinal TCRB deep sequencing was done for some 25 treated patients, wherever samples were available for exploratory analyses. The full study reports these points: Selection of PBMC samples for TCRB deep sequencing was based on availability. According to the authors, sample limitations meant that analyses of patient blood samples could not be reproduced. No apparent relationship was observed between pseudoprogression and alterations in the top peripheral T cell clonotypes detected by TCRB sequencing. Vaccine-induced immune responses across multiple MHC alleles were detected in approximately 93% of patients.

From its cysteine to its phenylalanine, the CDR3 spans 13 amino acids. The sequence is cut down to CDR3 DNA, 39 bases in frame from base 1. Per the germline V gene (reference sequence), GTSNPN is the CDR1 and SVGIG is the CDR2. Cut back by 2 bases and 4 bases, the V and J ends lie 10 bases apart. A remark on this clone: This clone's antigen is unknown. No base quality values were provided; no much bigger clone lies one nucleotide off.

This specimen's time point label, interpreted: baseline, week 1 (first vaccination visit). Sample treatment or condition, as interpreted from the label and publication: pre-vaccination baseline after standard-of-care therapy. Newly diagnosed WHO grade 3 or 4 IDH1-mutant astrocytomas showing loss of nuclear ATRX were present in the donors. The samples were drawn from NOA16, a multicentre, single-arm, open-label phase I trial in Germany that tested a mutant IDH1 peptide vaccine in humans for the first time. Blood drawn at visit V03 was used as the baseline sample for immunogenicity testing. Genomic DNA for TCRB sequencing was extracted from EDTA blood using the DNeasy Blood and Tissue Kit. The library came from the immunoSEQ multiplex PCR assay. Following the manufacturer's protocol, the hsTCRB Kit was used to amplify rearranged TCR beta chain sequences. TCRB libraries were sequenced on an Illumina MiSeq. Processing in the source paper ran as follows. The proprietary platform of the kit vendor was used for demultiplexing, trimming and gene mapping. As stored in TCRdb, this immuneACCESS dataset retains in-frame rearrangements with V and J assigned. A fraction of the clones does not appear; measured against another copy, unresolved V genes explain less than half of the discrepancy, and the remainder lacks a known reason. The DNA gave D and trimming, while V, J and clone size come from that table. The sample includes about 38,000 clones, with approximately 78% observed a single time. Of the sample, less than 9.5% falls within the top ten clones.

This receptor was taken from a man aged 40-49 years with glioma. Some clones in this sample may be carry-over from other donors' samples. The chain joins TRBV30 to TRBJ2-3; TRBD2 is possibly the D segment (5 matching bases). The starting material was PBMCs, obtained from a glioma patient treated with radiotherapy, temozolomide or both. CDR3 region: CAWSPGMSDTQYF. The sequenced DNA: TGTGCCTGGAGTCCCGGGATGTCAGATACGCAGTATTTT. Reference TRBV30 and TRBJ2-3 proteins supply the regions before and after the CDR3; the full variable domain is: SQTIHQWPATLVQPVGSPLSLECTVEGTSNPNLYWYRQAAGRGLQLLFYSVGIGQISSEVPQNLSASRPQDRQFILSSKKLLLSDSGFYLCAWSPGMSDTQYFGPGTRLTVL.